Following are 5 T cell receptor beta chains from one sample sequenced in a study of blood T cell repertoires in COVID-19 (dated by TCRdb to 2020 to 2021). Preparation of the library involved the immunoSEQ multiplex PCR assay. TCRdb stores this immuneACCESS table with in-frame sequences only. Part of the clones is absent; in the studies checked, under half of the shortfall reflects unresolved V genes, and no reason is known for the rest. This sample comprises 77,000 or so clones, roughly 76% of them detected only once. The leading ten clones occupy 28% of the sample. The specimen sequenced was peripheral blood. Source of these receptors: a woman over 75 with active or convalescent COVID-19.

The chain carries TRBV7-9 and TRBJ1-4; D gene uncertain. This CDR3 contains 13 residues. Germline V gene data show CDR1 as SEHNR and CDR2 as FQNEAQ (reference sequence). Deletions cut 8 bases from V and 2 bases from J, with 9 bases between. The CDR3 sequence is CASCRATNEKLFF. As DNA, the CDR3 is TGTGCCAGCTGCCGCGCGACTAATGAAAAACTGTTTTTT.

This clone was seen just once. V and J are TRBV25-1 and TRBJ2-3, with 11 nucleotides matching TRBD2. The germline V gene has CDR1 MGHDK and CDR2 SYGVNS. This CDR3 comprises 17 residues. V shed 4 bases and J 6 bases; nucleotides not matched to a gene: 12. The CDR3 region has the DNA TGTGCCAGCAGTGGAGGGGCTAGCGGGGGGTCAGGGGATACGCAGTATTTT. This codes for CASSGGASGGSGDTQYF. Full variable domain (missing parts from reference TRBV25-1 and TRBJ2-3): EADIYQTPRYLVIGTGKKITLECSQTMGHDKMYWYQQDPGMELHLIHYSYGVNSTEKGDLSSESTVSRIRTEHFPLTLESARPSHTSQYLCASSGGASGGSGDTQYFGPGTRLTVL.

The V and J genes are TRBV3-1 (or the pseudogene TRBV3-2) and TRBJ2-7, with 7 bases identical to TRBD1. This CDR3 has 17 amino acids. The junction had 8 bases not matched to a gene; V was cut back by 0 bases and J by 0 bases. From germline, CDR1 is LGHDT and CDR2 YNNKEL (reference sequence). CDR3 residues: CASSQDEGTAFSYEQYF. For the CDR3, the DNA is TGTGCCAGCAGCCAAGATGAGGGGACAGCGTTCTCCTACGAGCAGTACTTC.

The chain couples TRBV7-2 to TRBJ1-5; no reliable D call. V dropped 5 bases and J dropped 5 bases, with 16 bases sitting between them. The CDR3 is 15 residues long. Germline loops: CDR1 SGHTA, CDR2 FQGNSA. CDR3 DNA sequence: TGTGCCAGCAGCCCCGCCGCCCGATCGGATCAGCCCCAGCATTTT. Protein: CASSPAARSDQPQHF.

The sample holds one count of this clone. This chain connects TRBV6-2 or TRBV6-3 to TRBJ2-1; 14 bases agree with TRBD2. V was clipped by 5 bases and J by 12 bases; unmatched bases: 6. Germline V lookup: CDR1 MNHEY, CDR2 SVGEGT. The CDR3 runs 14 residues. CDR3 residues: CASSRLAGGPRQFF. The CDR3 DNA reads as TGTGCCAGCAGTAGACTAGCGGGGGGGCCAAGGCAGTTCTTC.